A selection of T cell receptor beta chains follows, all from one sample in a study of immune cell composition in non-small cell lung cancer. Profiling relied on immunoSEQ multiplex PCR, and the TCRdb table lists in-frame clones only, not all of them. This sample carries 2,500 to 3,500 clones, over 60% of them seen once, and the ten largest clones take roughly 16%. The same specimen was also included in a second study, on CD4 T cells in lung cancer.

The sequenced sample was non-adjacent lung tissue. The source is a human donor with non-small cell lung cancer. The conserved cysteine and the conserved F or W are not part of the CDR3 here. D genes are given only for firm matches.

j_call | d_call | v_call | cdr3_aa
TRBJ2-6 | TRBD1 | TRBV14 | ASSQGGRGPAGANVLT
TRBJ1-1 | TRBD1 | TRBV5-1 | ASSSGQGGTEAF
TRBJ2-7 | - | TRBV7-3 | ASSLYAGSSYEQY
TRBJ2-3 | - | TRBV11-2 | ASSRSGGYTDTQY
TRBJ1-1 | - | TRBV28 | ASSLPPRNTEAF
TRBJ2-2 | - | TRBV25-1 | ASSDQGGTGELF
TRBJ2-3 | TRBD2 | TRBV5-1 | ASSPGLAAGTDTQY
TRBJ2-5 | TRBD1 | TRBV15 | ATRTAGQGKETQY
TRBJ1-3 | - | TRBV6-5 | ASWGGYSGNTIY
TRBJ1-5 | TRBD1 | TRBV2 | ASSWDSPSNQPQH
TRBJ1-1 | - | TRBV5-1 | ASSKQPGDTEAF
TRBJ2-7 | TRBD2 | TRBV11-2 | ASTFFQGLAGDEQY
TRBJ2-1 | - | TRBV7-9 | ASSQIAAYNEQF
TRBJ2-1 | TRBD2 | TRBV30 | ASLREFYNEQF
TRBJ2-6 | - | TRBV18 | ASSPVQGRSGANVLT
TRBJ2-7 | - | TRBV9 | ASSVADGQIYEQY